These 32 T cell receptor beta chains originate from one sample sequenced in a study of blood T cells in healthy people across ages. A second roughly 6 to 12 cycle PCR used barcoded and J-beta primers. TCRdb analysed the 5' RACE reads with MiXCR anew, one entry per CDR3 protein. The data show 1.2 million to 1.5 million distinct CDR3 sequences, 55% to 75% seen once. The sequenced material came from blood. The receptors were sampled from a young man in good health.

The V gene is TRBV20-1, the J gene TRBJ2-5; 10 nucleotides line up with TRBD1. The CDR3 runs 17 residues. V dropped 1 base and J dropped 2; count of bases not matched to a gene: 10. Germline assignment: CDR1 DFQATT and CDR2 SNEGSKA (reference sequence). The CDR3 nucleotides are TGCAGTGCTAGAGGTTTTTGGCGGGACAGGGGACAAGAGACCCAGTACTTC. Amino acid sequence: CSARGFWRDRGQETQYF.

CDR3 sequence (DNA): TGTGCCAGCATTGAGTGGGGAGGGGGCAATGAGCAGTTCTTC. Its protein product is CASIEWGGGNEQFF. The chain combines TRBV2 with TRBJ2-1; a weak D match, TRBD2 (7 bases). This CDR3 spans 14 amino acids. Germline V lookup: CDR1 SNHLY, CDR2 FYNNEI. Trimming took 7 bases from V and 6 from J, leaving 16 bases between them.

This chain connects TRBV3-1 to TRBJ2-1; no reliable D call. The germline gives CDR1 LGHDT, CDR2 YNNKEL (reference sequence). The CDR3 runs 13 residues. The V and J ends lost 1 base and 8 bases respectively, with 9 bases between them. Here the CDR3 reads CASSQVLLDEQFF. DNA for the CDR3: TGTGCCAGCAGCCAAGTGCTCCTCGATGAGCAGTTCTTC.

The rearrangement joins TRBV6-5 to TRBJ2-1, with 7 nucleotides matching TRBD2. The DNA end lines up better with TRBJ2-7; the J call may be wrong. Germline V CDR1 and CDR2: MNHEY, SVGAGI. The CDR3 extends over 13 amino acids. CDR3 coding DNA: TGTGCCAGCAGTAATAGCGGGTTCTACGAGCAGTACTTC. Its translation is CASSNSGFYEQYF.

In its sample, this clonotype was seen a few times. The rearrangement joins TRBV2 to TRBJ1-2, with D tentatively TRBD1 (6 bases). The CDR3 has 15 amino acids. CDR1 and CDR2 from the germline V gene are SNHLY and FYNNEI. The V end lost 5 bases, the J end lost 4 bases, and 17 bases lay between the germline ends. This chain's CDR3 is CASSPGAGSLYGYTF. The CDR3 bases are TGTGCCAGCAGTCCAGGGGCAGGGTCCCTCTATGGCTACACCTTC.

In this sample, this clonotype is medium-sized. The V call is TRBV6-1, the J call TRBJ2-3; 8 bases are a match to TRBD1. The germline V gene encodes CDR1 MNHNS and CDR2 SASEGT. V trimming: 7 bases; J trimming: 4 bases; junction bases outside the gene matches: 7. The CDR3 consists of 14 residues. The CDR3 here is CASTSGQDSDTQYF. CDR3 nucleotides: TGTGCCAGCACTTCGGGACAGGATTCAGATACGCAGTATTTT.

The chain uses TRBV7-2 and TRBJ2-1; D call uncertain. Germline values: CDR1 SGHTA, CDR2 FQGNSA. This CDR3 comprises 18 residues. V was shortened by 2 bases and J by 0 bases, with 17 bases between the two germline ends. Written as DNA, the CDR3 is TGTGCCAGCAGCTTATATTTATTGGGGATAAGCTCCTACAATGAGCAGTTCTTC. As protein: CASSLYLLGISSYNEQFF.

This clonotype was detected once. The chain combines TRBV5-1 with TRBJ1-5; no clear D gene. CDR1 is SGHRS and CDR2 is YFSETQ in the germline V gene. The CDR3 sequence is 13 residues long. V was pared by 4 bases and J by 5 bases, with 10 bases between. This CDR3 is CASSEQPDQPQHF. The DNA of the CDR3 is TGCGCCAGCAGCGAACAGCCTGATCAGCCCCAGCATTTT.

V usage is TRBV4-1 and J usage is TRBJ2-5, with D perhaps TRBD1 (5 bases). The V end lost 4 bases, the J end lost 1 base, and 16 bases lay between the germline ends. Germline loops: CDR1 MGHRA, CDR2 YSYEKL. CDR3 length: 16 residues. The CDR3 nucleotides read TGCGCCAGCAGCCCTAAGAATGTAGGGGCCCAAGAGACCCAGTACTTC. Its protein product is CASSPKNVGAQETQYF.

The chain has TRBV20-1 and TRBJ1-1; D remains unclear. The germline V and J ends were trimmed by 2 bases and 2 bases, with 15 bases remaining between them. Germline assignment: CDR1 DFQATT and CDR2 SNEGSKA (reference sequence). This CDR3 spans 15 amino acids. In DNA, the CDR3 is TGCAGTGCTAGACCACCCAGTCAGCGAAACACTGAAGCTTTCTTT. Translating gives CSARPPSQRNTEAFF.

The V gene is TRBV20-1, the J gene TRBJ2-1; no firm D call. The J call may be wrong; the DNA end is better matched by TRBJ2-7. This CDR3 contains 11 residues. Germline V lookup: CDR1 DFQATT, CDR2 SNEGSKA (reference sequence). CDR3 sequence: CSARLIYEQYF. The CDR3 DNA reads TGCAGTGCTAGACTAATATACGAGCAGTACTTC.

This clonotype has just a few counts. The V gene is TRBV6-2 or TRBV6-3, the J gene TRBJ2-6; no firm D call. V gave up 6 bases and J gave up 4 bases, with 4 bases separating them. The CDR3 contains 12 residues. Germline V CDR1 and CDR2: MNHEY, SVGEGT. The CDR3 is CASSIGANVLTF. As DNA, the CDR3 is TGTGCCAGCAGCATCGGGGCCAACGTCCTGACTTTC.

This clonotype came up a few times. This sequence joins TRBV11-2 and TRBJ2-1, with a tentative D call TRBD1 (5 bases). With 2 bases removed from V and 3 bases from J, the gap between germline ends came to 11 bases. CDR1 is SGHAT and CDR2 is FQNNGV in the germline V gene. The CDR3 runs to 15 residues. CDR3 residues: CASSLLLRGYNEQFF. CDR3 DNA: TGTGCCAGCAGCTTACTCCTAAGGGGCTACAATGAGCAGTTCTTC. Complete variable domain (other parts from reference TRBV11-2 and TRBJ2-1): EAGVAQSPRYKIIEKRQSVAFWCNPISGHATLYWYQQILGQGPKLLIQFQNNGVVDDSQLPKDRFSAERLKGVDSTLKIQPAKLEDSAVYLCASSLLLRGYNEQFFGPGTRLTVL.

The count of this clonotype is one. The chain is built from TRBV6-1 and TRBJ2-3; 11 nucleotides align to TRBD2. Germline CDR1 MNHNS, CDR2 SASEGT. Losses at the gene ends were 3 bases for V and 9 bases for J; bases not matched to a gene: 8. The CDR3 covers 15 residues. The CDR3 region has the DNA TGTGCCAGCAGTGATAGCGGGGGGGCGGTCATGACGCAGTATTTT. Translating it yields CASSDSGGAVMTQYF.

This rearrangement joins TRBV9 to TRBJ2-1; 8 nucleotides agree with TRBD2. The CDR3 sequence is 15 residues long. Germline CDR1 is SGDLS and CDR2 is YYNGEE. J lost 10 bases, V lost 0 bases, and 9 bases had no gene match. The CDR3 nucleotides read TGTGCCAGCAGCGTAGCGGGAGGGCCTGTGTACGAGCAGTTCTTC. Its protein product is CASSVAGGPVYEQFF. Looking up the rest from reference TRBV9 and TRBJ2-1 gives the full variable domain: DSGVTQTPKHLITATGQRVTLRCSPRSGDLSVYWYQQSLDQGLQFLIQYYNGEERAKGNILERFSAQQFPDLHSELNLSSLELGDSALYFCASSVAGGPVYEQFFGPGTRLTVL.

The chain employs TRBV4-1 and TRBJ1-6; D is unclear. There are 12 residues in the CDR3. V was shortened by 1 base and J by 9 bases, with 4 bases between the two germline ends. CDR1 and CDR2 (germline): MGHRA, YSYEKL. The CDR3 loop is CASSQGPSPLHF. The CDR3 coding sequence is TGCGCCAGCAGCCAAGGCCCTTCACCCCTCCACTTT.

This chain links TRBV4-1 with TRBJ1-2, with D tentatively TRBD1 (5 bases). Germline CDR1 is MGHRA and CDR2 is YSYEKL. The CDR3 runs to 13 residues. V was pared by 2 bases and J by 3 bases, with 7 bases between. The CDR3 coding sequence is TGCGCCAGCAGCCAAATGACAGACTATGGCTACACCTTC. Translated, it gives CASSQMTDYGYTF.

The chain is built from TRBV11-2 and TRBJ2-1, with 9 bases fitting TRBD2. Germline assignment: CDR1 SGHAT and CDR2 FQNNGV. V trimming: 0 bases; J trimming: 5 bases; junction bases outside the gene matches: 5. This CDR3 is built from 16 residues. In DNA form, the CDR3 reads TGTGCCAGCAGCTTAGAGTCGGCGGGGGGGCACAATGAGCAGTTCTTC. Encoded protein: CASSLESAGGHNEQFF.

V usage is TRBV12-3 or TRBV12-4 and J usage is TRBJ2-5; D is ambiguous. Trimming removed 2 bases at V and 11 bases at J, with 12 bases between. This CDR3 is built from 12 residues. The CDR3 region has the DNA TGTGCCAGCAGTTTACCAGGCTACAAGCAGTACTTC. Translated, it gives CASSLPGYKQYF.

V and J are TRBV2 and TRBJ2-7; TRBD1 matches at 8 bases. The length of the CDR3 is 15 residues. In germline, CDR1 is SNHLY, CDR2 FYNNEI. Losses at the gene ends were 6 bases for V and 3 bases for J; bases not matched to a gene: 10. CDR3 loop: CASRMTGVRGYEQYF. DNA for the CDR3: TGTGCCAGCAGAATGACAGGGGTTCGGGGCTACGAGCAGTACTTC. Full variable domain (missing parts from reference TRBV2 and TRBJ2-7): EPEVTQTPSHQVTQMGQEVILRCVPISNHLYFYWYRQILGQKVEFLVSFYNNEISEKSEIFDDQFSVERPDGSNFTLKIRSTKLEDSAMYFCASRMTGVRGYEQYFGPGTRLTVT.

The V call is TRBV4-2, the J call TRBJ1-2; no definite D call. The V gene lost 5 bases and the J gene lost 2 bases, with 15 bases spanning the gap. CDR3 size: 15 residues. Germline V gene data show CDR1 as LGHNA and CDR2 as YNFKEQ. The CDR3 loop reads CASSVLTAANYGYTF. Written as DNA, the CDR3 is TGTGCCAGCAGCGTCCTTACTGCGGCAAACTATGGCTACACCTTC.

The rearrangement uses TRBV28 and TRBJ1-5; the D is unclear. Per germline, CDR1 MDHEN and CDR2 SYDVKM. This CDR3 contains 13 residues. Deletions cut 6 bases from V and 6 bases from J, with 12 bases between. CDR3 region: CASSSITGQPQHF. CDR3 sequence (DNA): TGTGCCAGCAGCTCAATAACGGGTCAGCCCCAGCATTTT.

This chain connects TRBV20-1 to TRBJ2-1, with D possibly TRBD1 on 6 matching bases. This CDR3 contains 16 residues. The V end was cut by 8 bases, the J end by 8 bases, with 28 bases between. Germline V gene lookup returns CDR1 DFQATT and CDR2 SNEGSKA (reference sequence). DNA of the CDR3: TGCAGTTCAACGACTACAGGGCGGGCCCTTGCTGATGAGCAGTTCTTC. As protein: CSSTTTGRALADEQFF.

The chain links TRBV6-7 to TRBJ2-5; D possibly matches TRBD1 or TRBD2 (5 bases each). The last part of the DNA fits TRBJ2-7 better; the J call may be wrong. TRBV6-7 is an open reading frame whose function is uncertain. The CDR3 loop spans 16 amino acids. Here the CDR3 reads CASSPGTTTNLYEQYF. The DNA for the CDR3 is TGTGCCAGCAGCCCCGGGACGACGACGAACCTTTACGAGCAGTACTTC.

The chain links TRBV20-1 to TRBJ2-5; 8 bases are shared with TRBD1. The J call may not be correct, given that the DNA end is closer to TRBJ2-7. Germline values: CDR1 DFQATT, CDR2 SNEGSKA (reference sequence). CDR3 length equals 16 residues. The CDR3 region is CSAPPLDRGVNYEQYF. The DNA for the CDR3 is TGCAGTGCTCCGCCGCTCGACAGGGGTGTCAACTACGAGCAGTACTTC.

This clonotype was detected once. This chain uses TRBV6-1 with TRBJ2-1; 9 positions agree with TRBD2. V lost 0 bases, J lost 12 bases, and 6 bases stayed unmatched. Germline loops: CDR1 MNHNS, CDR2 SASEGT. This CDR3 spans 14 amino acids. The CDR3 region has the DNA TGTGCCAGCAGTGAAGCGGGTCTAGCGGGGCGGCAGTTCTTC. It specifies CASSEAGLAGRQFF.

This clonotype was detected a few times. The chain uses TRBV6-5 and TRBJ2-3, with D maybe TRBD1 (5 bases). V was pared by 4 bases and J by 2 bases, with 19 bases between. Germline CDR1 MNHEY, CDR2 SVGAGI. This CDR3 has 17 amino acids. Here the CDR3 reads CASSSILVGPLTDTQYF. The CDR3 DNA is TGTGCCAGCAGTTCCATCTTAGTGGGGCCTCTCACAGATACGCAGTATTTT.

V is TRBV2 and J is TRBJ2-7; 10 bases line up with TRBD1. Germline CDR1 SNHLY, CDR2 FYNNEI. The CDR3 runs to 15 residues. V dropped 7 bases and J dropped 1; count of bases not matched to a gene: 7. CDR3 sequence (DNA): TGTGCCAGCATCTACCGGGACAGGGGTTCCTACGAGCAGTACTTC. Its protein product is CASIYRDRGSYEQYF.

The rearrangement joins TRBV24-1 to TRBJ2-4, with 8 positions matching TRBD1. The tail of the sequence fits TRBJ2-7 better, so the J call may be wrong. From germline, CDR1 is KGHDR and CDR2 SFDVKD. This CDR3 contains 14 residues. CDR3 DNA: TGTGCCACCAGCCCGGACAGGGCACCCTACGAGCAGTACTTC. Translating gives CATSPDRAPYEQYF.

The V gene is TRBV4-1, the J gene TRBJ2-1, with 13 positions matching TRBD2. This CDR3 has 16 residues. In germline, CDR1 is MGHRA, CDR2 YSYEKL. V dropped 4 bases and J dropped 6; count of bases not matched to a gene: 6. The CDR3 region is CASSPGGTSGINEQFF. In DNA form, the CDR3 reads TGCGCCAGCAGCCCAGGGGGGACTAGCGGGATCAATGAGCAGTTCTTC.

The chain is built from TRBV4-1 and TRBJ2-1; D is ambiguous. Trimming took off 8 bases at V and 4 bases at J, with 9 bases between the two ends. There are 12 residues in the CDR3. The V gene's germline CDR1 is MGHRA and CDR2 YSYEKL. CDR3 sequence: CASPRKYNEQFF. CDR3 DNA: TGCGCCAGCCCCAGGAAGTACAATGAGCAGTTCTTC.

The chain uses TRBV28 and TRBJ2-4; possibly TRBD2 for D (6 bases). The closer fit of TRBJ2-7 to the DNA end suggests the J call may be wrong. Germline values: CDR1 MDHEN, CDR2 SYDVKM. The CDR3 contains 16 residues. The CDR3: CASSLAGGGPTYEQYF. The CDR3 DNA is TGTGCCAGCAGTTTAGCCGGGGGAGGTCCCACCTACGAGCAGTACTTC.